This record covers a single TCR beta chain. Residents of under 25 US areas, aged about 18 to 95 years, made up the participants. Cohort 3 donors counted as recovered after two negative PCRs, clearance, or resolved symptoms. This entry belongs to a study of blood T cell repertoires in COVID-19. Study as a whole: There were acute and convalescent COVID-19 samples, and they came from the United States, Italy and Spain.

In the original workflow: Amplification of reference gene primers provided the estimated nucleated cell counts. Repertoires were generated with immunoSEQ multiplex PCR, while TCRdb's copy carries only in-frame clones and drops some. The V and J calls and the clone size are those of that table, but D and trimming were determined from the DNA. Among some 490,000 clones listed, roughly nine tenths were seen once. Germline V gives CDR1 SQVTM, CDR2 ANQGSEA. This CDR3 spans 14 amino acids. With V trimmed by 3 bases and J by 4 bases, 4 bases remained unmatched. What was sequenced was PBMCs or T cells enriched from blood (not recorded which). The clonotype was recovered from a woman aged 55 to 70 who had recovered from COVID-19. The chain is built from TRBV29-1 and TRBJ2-1; the match to TRBD1 covers 9 bases. CDR3 nucleotide sequence: TGCAGCGTTGATGGGACAGGGCAGTACAATGAGCAGTTCTTC. Its protein product is CSVDGTGQYNEQFF.